This T cell receptor (beta chain) derives from a study of cytomegalovirus exposure and HLA in healthy donors. Overall study: In an early release, HLA-typed donors contributed tens of millions of unique TCR sequences. The study, taken as a whole, reports: Most TCR sequences were seen very rarely across donors, but some public TCRs occurred in many. An ancestry cluster, one associated with Asian ancestry, reportedly showed fewer N-insertions than the approximately 670-donor mean in a later analysis.

A note on this clone: Its target is unknown.

The CDR3 has 18 residues. Trimming left V 2 bases short and J 0 bases short, with 18 bases between. Germline lookup yields CDR1 MGHRA and CDR2 YSYEKL. Use of 60 Vbeta and 13 Jbeta primers characterized the PCR. Method: immunoSEQ multiplex PCR; TCRdb's copy keeps in-frame clones and lacks some. The sample contains 180,000 or so clones, roughly 88% of which appear only once. The chain combines TRBV4-1 with TRBJ2-3; perhaps TRBD2 as D (5 bases). This receptor was identified in a young man in good health and CMV-seropositive. Input material: PBMCs. CDR3: CASSQRSPTSGSTDTQYF. As DNA, the CDR3 is TGCGCCAGCAGCCAACGTTCCCCAACGTCGGGGAGCACAGATACGCAGTATTTT.